The sequence of this T cell receptor (beta chain) was determined in a study of cytomegalovirus exposure and HLA in healthy donors. Study details: The roughly 120 million unique TCR beta sequences, from about 179 million T cells, were found by an earlier analysis.

CDR1 is LGHNA, CDR2 YNFKEQ, per germline. This CDR3 comprises 15 residues. V was clipped by 1 base and J by 3 bases, with 13 bases between them. The PCR had 60 Vbeta and 13 Jbeta primers. TCRdb's table, derived via immunoSEQ multiplex PCR, lists solely in-frame clones and lacks some. The sample lists some 160,000 clones; roughly 80% were seen once. The chain recombines TRBV4-2 with TRBJ2-7; D possibly corresponds to TRBD1 (6 bases). What was sequenced was PBMCs. This receptor was obtained from a woman between 35 and 50 years old in good health and CMV-seronegative. Here the CDR3 reads CASSQGFGRGYEQYF. CDR3 nucleotides: TGTGCCAGCAGCCAAGGTTTCGGCAGGGGCTACGAGCAGTACTTC.